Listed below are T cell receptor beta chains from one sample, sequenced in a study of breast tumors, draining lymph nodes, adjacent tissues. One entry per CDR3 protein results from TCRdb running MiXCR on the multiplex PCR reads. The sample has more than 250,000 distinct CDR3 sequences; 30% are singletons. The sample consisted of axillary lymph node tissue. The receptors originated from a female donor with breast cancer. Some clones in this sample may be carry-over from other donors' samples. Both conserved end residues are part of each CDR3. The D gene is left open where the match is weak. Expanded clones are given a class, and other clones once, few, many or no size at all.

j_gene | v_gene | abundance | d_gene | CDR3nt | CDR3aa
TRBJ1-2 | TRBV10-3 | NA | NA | TGTGCCAGCAGTTACTCGGTCGGTTCTGGCTACACCTTC | CASSYSVGSGYTF
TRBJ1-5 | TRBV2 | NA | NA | TGTGCCAGAAGGGCGCCCGCGCACACCGGGGAGCCCCAGCATTTT | CARRAPAHTGEPQHF
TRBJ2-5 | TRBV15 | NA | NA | TGTGCCACCAGCAGTTACTCAGGCGACCAAGAGACCCAGTACTTC | CATSSYSGDQETQYF
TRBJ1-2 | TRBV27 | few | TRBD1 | TGTGCCAGCAGTGTAGACAGGGTGGGGGGCTACACCTTC | CASSVDRVGGYTF
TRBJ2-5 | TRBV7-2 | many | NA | TGTGCCAGCAGCTTAGCGGTAGGACGAGGGACCCAGTACTTC | CASSLAVGRGTQYF
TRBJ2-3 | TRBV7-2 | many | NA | TGTGCCAGCGTCCTCGTAGCGTCAAGCACAGATACGCAGTATTTT | CASVLVASSTDTQYF
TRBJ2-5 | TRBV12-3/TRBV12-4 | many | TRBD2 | TGTGCCAGCAGTTTTAGCGGGAGGAGGGAGACCCAGTACTTC | CASSFSGRRETQYF
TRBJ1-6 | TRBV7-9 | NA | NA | TGTGCCAGCAGCTTAGAGGGAAACTGG | CASSLEGNW
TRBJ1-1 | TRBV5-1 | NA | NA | TGCGCCAGCAGCCTCGACGGACTTGACATTGAAGCTTTCTTT | CASSLDGLDIEAFF
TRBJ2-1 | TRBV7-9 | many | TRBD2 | TGTGCCAGCAGCTTAGGGACTAGCGGGAACGGTAATGAGCAGTTCTTC | CASSLGTSGNGNEQFF
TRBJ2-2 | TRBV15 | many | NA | TGTGCCACCAGCAGCCTGATCGACACCGGGGAGCTGTTTTTT | CATSSLIDTGELFF
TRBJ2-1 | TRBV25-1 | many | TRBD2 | TGTGCCAGCAGTGTGGGCGGGGGGAGGCAGTTCTTC | CASSVGGGRQFF
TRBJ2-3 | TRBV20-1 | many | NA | TGCAGTGCTAGTTGGCACGGGAGTGGGTACACAGATACGCAGTATTTT | CSASWHGSGYTDTQYF
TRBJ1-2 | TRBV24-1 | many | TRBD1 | TGTGCCACCAGCCCATCCTCCGGGACAGGGGATACTGGCTACACCTTC | CATSPSSGTGDTGYTF
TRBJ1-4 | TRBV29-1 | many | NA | TGCAGCGTCGACGGGGAAGGGGGTGAAAAACTGTTTTTT | CSVDGEGGEKLFF
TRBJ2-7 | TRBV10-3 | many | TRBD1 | TGTGCCACGAATCCGGGACAGGGCTACGAGCAGTACTTC | CATNPGQGYEQYF
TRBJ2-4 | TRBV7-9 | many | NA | TGTGCCAGCAGCTTAGCCGGACAGCCTACACAGGACTTC | CASSLAGQPTQDF
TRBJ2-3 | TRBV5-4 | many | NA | TGTGCCAGCAGCTTGGCCCCAGGGAGTGATACGCAGTATTTT | CASSLAPGSDTQYF
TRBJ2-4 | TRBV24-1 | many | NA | TGTGCCACCAGTGATAGGACAGGCGGGGACATTCAGTACTTC | CATSDRTGGDIQYF
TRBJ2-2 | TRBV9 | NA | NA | NA | CASSPHWARYEQYFGELFF
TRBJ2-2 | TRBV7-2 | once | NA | TGTGCCAGCAGCTTAGCGGGTAATCCCGGGGAGCTGTTTTTT | CASSLAGNPGELFF
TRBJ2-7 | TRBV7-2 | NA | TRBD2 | TGTGCCAGCAGCCGTCTTCGGCTAGCGGGCCCCTACGAGCAGTACTTC | CASSRLRLAGPYEQYF
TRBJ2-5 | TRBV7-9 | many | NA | TGTGCCAGCACCCGAGCGAGCGGTCAAGAGACCCAGTACTTC | CASTRASGQETQYF
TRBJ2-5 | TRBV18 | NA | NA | TGTGCCAGCTCACCTACGCCAGGTTCTATAAAGACCCAGTACTTC | CASSPTPGSIKTQYF
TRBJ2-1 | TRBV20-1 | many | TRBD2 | TGCAGCGTCAAGCGGGACTTCAATGAGCAGTTCTTC | CSVKRDFNEQFF
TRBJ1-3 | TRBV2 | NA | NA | TGTGCCAGCAGCCCAACGGGGGGCAGGAGGTTCGAGTCTGGAAACACCATATATTTT | CASSPTGGRRFESGNTIYF
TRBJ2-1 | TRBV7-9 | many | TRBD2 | TGTGCCAGCAGCTTGAAACTAGCGGATAATGAGCAGTTCTTC | CASSLKLADNEQFF
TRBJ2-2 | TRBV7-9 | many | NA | TGTGCCAGCAGCTTAGTGGAGTCCGGGGAGCTGTTTTTT | CASSLVESGELFF
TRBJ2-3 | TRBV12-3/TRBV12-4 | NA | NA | TGTGCCAGCAGTCTACGGACGGGACTTAGCACAGATACGCAGTATTTT | CASSLRTGLSTDTQYF
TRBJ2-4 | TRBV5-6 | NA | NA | TGTGCCAGCAGCTGGGGATCGTACCAAGACTCGGCCAAAAACATTCAGTACTTC | CASSWGSYQDSAKNIQYF
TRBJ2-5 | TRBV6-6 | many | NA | TGTGCCAGCAGTTACTCGAGGGGATTCCACCAAGAGACCCAGTACTTC | CASSYSRGFHQETQYF
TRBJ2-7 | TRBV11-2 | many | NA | TGTGCCAGCACCCTGGGAGGTGGCGAGCAGTACTTC | CASTLGGGEQYF
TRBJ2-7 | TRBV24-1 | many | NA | TGTGCCACCAGTGAGGGATACGAGCAGTACTTC | CATSEGYEQYF
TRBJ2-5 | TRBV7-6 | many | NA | TGTGCCAGCAGCTCGGACGAGCGGAAGACCCAGTACTTC | CASSSDERKTQYF
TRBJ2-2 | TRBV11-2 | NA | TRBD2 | TGTGCCAGCAGCTTACGAGGGGCCTGGGGGGGAGACACCGGGGAGCTGTTTTTT | CASSLRGAWGGDTGELFF
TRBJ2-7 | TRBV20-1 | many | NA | TGCAGTCCCCGGGACAACTCCTACGAGCAGTACTTC | CSPRDNSYEQYF
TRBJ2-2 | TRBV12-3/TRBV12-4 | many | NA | TGTGCCAGCAACCTTAACACCGGGGAGCTGTTTTTT | CASNLNTGELFF
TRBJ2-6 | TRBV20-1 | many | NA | TGCAGTGCTAGGCGTATCTCTGGGGCCAACGTCCTGACTTTC | CSARRISGANVLTF
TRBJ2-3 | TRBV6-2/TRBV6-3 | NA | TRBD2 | TGTGCCAGCAGTCACTCGGGGGGTAGCGTAGATACGCAGTATTTT | CASSHSGGSVDTQYF
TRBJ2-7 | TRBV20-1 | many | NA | TGCAGTGCTATCCCGGACTCGGCCTACGAGCAGTACTTC | CSAIPDSAYEQYF
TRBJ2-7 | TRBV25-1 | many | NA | TGTGCCAGCAGGGCGACAGGTAGTCAATACGAGCAGTACTTC | CASRATGSQYEQYF